One and the same sample provided the 16 T cell receptor beta chains below, sequenced in a study of CD8 T cells in ankylosing spondylitis. MiXCR was run by TCRdb on the 5' RACE reads, yielding one entry per CDR3 protein. The data contain fewer than 250,000 distinct CDR3 sequences, 8% to 11% of them seen just once; the ten biggest clones take up about 2.8%. The sequenced sample was blood, either unsorted or a sorted T cell fraction (not recorded which). These receptors were taken from a male donor with ankylosing spondylitis or in good health (not recorded which).

This clonotype was seen at least ten times. The chain carries TRBV10-3 and TRBJ2-7; 8 nucleotides agree with TRBD1. The germline CDR1 and CDR2 sequences are ENHRY and SYGVKD. The junction had 9 bases not matched to a gene; V was cut back by 2 bases and J by 0 bases. The CDR3 is 17 amino acids. CDR3 bases: TGTGCCATCAGTGAGGTTCCTGGGACAGGCCGCTCCTACGAGCAGTACTTC. Translating gives CAISEVPGTGRSYEQYF.

Many counts were recorded for this clonotype. The rearrangement joins TRBV29-1 to TRBJ2-3; 12 bases agree with TRBD2. CDR1 and CDR2 from the germline V gene are SQVTM and ANQGSEA. The CDR3 consists of 14 residues. The V and J ends lost 7 bases and 1 base, in that order; junction bases with no gene match: 3. DNA of the CDR3: TGCAGCGCTGGACTAGCGGGGCGCACAGATACGCAGTATTTT. It codes for CSAGLAGRTDTQYF.

This clonotype has at least ten counts. The genes are TRBV5-1 and TRBJ2-1; D not certain. The CDR3 runs 15 residues. The V end was cut by 4 bases, the J end by 3 bases, with 14 bases between. Germline loops: CDR1 SGHRS, CDR2 YFSETQ. The CDR3 DNA follows: TGCGCCAGCAGCCCAGAACGACTTCTCTACAATGAGCAGTTCTTC. Its translation: CASSPERLLYNEQFF.

This clonotype was seen at least ten times. The J gene is TRBJ2-1, the V gene TRBV11-2; D tentatively fits TRBD1 or TRBD2 (6 bases each). V was pared by 6 bases and J by 8 bases, with 20 bases between. Germline CDR1 is SGHAT and CDR2 is FQNNGV. The length of the CDR3 is 15 residues. The CDR3, as DNA: TGTGCCAGCAGACCCGAGGGGGGAGAGGGGGATGAGCAGTTCTTC. Its protein is CASRPEGGEGDEQFF.

At least ten counts were recorded for this clonotype. In DNA, the CDR3 is TGCGCCAGCAGCCTCCCGGGACAGGGGGTCTACGAGCAGTACTTC. Translation: CASSLPGQGVYEQYF. V gene TRBV5-1 combines with J gene TRBJ2-7; TRBD1 matches at 11 bases. Germline V gene data show CDR1 as SGHRS and CDR2 as YFSETQ. CDR3 length equals 15 residues. Trimming took 4 bases from V and 3 from J; bases not matched to a gene: 6. The entire variable domain, with the rest obtained from reference TRBV5-1 and TRBJ2-7, is as follows: KAGVTQTPRYLIKTRGQQVTLSCSPISGHRSVSWYQQTPGQGLQFLFEYFSETQRNKGNFPGRFSGRQFSNSRSEMNVSTLELGDSALYLCASSLPGQGVYEQYFGPGTRLTVT.

The chain uses TRBV15 and TRBJ2-5; TRBD2 matches 10 bases. Germline V gene data show CDR1 as LNHNV and CDR2 as YYDKDF (reference sequence). Germline trimming cut 1 base from V and 7 bases from J; bases unmatched to any gene: 12. CDR3 length: 17 amino acids. The chain's CDR3 is CATSRGLAGGFELTQYF. CDR3 coding DNA: TGTGCCACCAGCAGAGGTTTAGCGGGAGGCTTTGAGCTGACCCAGTACTTC.

This clonotype has a count of ten or more. The genes are TRBV5-1 and TRBJ2-1; 7 nucleotides agree with TRBD2. V lost 4 bases and J lost 3; bases outside the gene matches: 10. The germline gives CDR1 SGHRS, CDR2 YFSETQ. CDR3 length: 16 residues. CDR3: CASSPTPGGVYNEQFF. As DNA, the CDR3 is TGCGCCAGCAGCCCCACCCCGGGGGGAGTCTACAATGAGCAGTTCTTC. Full variable domain (remainder filled in from reference TRBV5-1 and TRBJ2-1): KAGVTQTPRYLIKTRGQQVTLSCSPISGHRSVSWYQQTPGQGLQFLFEYFSETQRNKGNFPGRFSGRQFSNSRSEMNVSTLELGDSALYLCASSPTPGGVYNEQFFGPGTRLTVL.

At least ten counts were recorded for this clonotype. This rearrangement joins TRBV2 to TRBJ1-2; perhaps TRBD1 as D (5 bases). Germline V gene sequence: CDR1 SNHLY, CDR2 FYNNEI. With 3 bases removed from V and 2 bases from J, the gap between germline ends came to 10 bases. The CDR3 sequence is 14 residues long. CDR3 residues: CASSDPAGNYGYTF. DNA of the CDR3: TGTGCCAGCAGTGACCCGGCAGGGAACTATGGCTACACCTTC.

This clonotype has at least ten counts. The chain joins TRBV5-1 to TRBJ2-3; D remains ambiguous. The CDR3 has 13 residues. The germline gives CDR1 SGHRS, CDR2 YFSETQ. Trimming took 6 bases from V and 3 from J, leaving 11 bases between them. In DNA form, the CDR3 reads TGCGCCAGCACCCGAGCCCGGACAGATACGCAGTATTTT. This gives the protein CASTRARTDTQYF.

This clonotype appeared many times. The CDR3 nucleotides are TGTGCCAGCTTTTCAGGGCTAGCCCCCCACGAGCAGTACTTC. Protein sequence: CASFSGLAPHEQYF. The gene calls are TRBV7-2 and TRBJ2-7; D tentatively fits TRBD1 or TRBD2 (5 bases each). This CDR3 has 14 amino acids. CDR1 and CDR2 from the germline V gene are SGHTA and FQGNSA. Between the trimmed V and J ends, which lost 8 bases and 5 bases, there was a span of 19 bases.

This clonotype was seen repeatedly, ten times or more. The chain has TRBV7-9 and TRBJ2-5; 9 nucleotides align to TRBD2. V lost 4 bases, J lost 4 bases, and 4 bases stayed unmatched. The CDR3 length is 14 residues. CDR1 is SEHNR, CDR2 FQNEAQ, per germline (reference sequence). CDR3 loop: CASSSRTSAETQYF. The CDR3, as DNA: TGTGCCAGCAGCTCTCGGACTAGCGCAGAGACCCAGTACTTC.

The table lists this clonotype with many counts. V is TRBV15 and J is TRBJ1-6; unclear D gene. V gave up 3 bases and J gave up 7 bases, with 4 bases separating them. CDR3 size: 12 residues. Germline CDR1 LNHNV, CDR2 YYDKDF (reference sequence). CDR3 nucleotide sequence: TGTGCCACCAGCAGCCAAAATTCACCCCTCCACTTT. Translating gives CATSSQNSPLHF.

There are many counts of this clonotype. The chain is built from TRBV20-1 and TRBJ2-3, with 9 positions matching TRBD2. The CDR3 totals 14 residues. Germline CDR1 reads DFQATT; CDR2 reads SNEGSKA (reference sequence). V trimming: 5 bases; J trimming: 2 bases; junction bases outside the gene matches: 5. CDR3 nucleotides: TGCAGTGCTCTAGGCGGGGGGGCCACAGATACGCAGTATTTT. Protein product: CSALGGGATDTQYF.

There are many counts of this clonotype. The V call is TRBV15, the J call TRBJ2-7; tentatively, D is TRBD1 (5 bases). V was cut by 1 base and J by 2 bases, with 12 bases left in between. The CDR3 length is 15 residues. Germline CDR1 reads LNHNV; CDR2 reads YYDKDF (reference sequence). The CDR3 loop is CATSRGVGVAYEQYF. CDR3 nucleotides: TGTGCCACCAGCAGAGGGGTAGGGGTTGCCTACGAGCAGTACTTC. Full variable domain (missing parts from reference TRBV15 and TRBJ2-7): DAMVIQNPRYQVTQFGKPVTLSCSQTLNHNVMYWYQQKSSQAPKLLFHYYDKDFNNEADTPDNFQSRRPNTSFCFLDIRSPGLGDTAMYLCATSRGVGVAYEQYFGPGTRLTVT.

This clonotype was recorded many times. J is TRBJ2-5 and V is TRBV6-1; 10 bases match TRBD2. The CDR3 covers 16 residues. V was clipped by 5 bases and J by 2 bases; unmatched bases: 8. Germline V gene sequence: CDR1 MNHNS, CDR2 SASEGT. The CDR3: CASSLTSAGGQETQYF. The CDR3 DNA follows: TGTGCCAGCAGTCTTACCTCAGCGGGAGGGCAAGAGACCCAGTACTTC.

The chain recombines TRBV18 with TRBJ2-7; D may be TRBD2 (5 bases). V dropped 3 bases and J dropped 0 bases, with 15 bases sitting between them. Germline V gene data show CDR1 as KGHSH and CDR2 as LQKENI. The CDR3 totals 16 residues. The CDR3 nucleotides are TGTGCCAGCTCACCCGAAACGGGATTAAGCTCCTACGAGCAGTACTTC. Amino acids: CASSPETGLSSYEQYF.